This TCR beta chain was observed in a study of T cells after posttransplantation cyclophosphamide. Regarding the study as a whole: Donor-recipient repertoire similarity was low at 1-2 months, rising over year one. TRB overlap between skin or GI tissue T cells and blood was limited.

Turning to this clone: Its specificity is unknown.

V was pared by 5 bases and J by 0 bases, with 14 bases between. The germline CDR1 and CDR2 sequences are KGHSH and LQKENI. The CDR3 has 16 residues. The assay was immunoSEQ multiplex PCR, and TCRdb's table has in-frame clones only and misses some. The sample includes approximately 50,000 clones, 94% of them seen just once. Sequenced material: PBMCs. The sequence was obtained from a woman in her 30s in good health and a related stem cell transplant donor. This rearrangement joins TRBV18 to TRBJ1-5, with D unresolved. The CDR3 here is CASSAGSGNSNQPQHF. For the CDR3, the DNA is TGTGCCAGCTCAGCCGGGTCGGGAAATAGCAATCAGCCCCAGCATTTT.